Described below is a single T cell receptor (beta chain) sequence and its context. The antigen is undetermined. Germline CDR1 is LGHNA and CDR2 is YSLEER. CDR3 length: 16 amino acids. Trimming removed 3 bases from V and 7 bases from J, with 18 bases in between. The data derive from a study of cytomegalovirus exposure and HLA in healthy donors. Use of 60 Vbeta and 13 Jbeta primers characterized the PCR. Sequencing was performed with immunoSEQ multiplex PCR; in TCRdb, only in-frame clones are kept and a portion is missing. The data show around 200,000 clones, around 85% seen once. Overall study findings and caveats: It was only CMV serostatus that was available as immune exposure information. Cytomegalovirus association was listed for about 170 TCR beta chains. Per published reports, the classifier diagnosed cytomegalovirus status with high specificity and sensitivity.

The clonotype comes from a man aged 35 to 55 in good health and CMV-seropositive. Sequencing used PBMCs. V gene TRBV4-3 combines with J gene TRBJ2-2; no clear D gene. CDR3 loop: CASSQVPELSSGELFF. The CDR3 nucleotides read TGCGCCAGCAGCCAGGTCCCCGAGCTCTCGAGCGGGGAGCTGTTTTTT.